The clone carrying this TCR beta chain was seen a single time. Its matching antigen is unknown. It was about 180 ng DNA, about 30,000 T cell genomes, that sorted-subset replicate PCRs used. Using immunoSEQ multiplex PCR, the repertoire was profiled, and TCRdb retains in-frame clones only, with some absent. The sample lists millions of clones, about 95% occurring once. V gave up 5 bases and J gave up 6 bases; unmatched junction bases: 16. Looked up from germline, CDR1 is MNHEY and CDR2 is SMNVEV (reference sequence). This CDR3 spans 18 amino acids. This sample stems from a study of shared clonotypes between healthy human individuals. Across the whole study: Per donor, three plates held CD4 naive cells, three held CD4 memory, two held CD8 naive and one held CD8 memory. Notes on the study in general: A limitation of the genetic and exposure-history diversity represented arose from few donors. Among the subsets, naive ones generally showed larger estimated richness than memory ones.

CD45RO negativity and positive selection for CCR7 defined naive CD8 cells, a population that excluded terminally differentiated effector memory CD45RA+ cells. This TCR derives from a man aged 18-30 years in good health. This sequence joins TRBV27 and TRBJ1-5; 10 positions match TRBD1. Input material: naive CD8+ T cells sorted from blood. CDR3 protein: CASSLVPPGQGMGQPQHF. In nucleotides, the CDR3 is TGTGCCAGCAGTCTCGTCCCTCCGGGACAGGGGATGGGTCAGCCCCAGCATTTT.